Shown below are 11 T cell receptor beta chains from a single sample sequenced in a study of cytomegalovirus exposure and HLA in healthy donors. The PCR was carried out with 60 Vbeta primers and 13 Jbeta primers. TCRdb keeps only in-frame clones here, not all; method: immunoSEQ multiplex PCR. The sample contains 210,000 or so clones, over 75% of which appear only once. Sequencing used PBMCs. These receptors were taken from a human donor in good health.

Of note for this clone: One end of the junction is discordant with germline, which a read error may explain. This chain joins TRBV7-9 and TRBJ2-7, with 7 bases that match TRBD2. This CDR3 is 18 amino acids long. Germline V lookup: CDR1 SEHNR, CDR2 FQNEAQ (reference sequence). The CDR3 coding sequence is TGTTCCAGCAGCTTAGGCGTTGGGGGAGGGCCGGCAATTTGGGAGCAGTACTTC. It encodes CSSSLGVGGGPAIWEQYF.

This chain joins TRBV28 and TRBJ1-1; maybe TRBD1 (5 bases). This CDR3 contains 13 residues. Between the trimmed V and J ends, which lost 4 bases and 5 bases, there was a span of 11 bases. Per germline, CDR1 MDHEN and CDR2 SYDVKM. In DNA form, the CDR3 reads TGTGCCAGCAGTTCCTTGACAGATACTGAAGCTTTCTTT. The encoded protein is CASSSLTDTEAFF.

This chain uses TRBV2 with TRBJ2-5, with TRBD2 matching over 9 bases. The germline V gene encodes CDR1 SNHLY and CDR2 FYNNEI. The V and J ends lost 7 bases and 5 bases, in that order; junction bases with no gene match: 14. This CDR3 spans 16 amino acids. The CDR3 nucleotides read TGTGCCAGCACCACGGAGAATAGCGGGAGTGGGGAGACCCAGTACTTC. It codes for CASTTENSGSGETQYF. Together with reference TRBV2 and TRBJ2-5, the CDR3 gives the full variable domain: EPEVTQTPSHQVTQMGQEVILRCVPISNHLYFYWYRQILGQKVEFLVSFYNNEISEKSEIFDDQFSVERPDGSNFTLKIRSTKLEDSAMYFCASTTENSGSGETQYFGPGTRLLVL.

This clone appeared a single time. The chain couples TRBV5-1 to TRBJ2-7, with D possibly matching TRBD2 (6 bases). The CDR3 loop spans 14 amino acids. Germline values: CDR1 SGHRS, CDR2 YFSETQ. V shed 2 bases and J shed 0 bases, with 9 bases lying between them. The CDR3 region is CASSFSSVSYEQYF. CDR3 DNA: TGCGCCAGCAGCTTCTCTAGCGTCTCCTACGAGCAGTACTTC. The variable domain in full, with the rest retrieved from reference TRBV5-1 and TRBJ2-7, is KAGVTQTPRYLIKTRGQQVTLSCSPISGHRSVSWYQQTPGQGLQFLFEYFSETQRNKGNFPGRFSGRQFSNSRSEMNVSTLELGDSALYLCASSFSSVSYEQYFGPGTRLTVT.

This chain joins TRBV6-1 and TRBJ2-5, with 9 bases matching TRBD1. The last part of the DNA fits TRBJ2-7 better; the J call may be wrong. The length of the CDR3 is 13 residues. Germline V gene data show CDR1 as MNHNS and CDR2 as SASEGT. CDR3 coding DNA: TGTGCCAGCAGCCTTACAGGGGGCATCGAGCAGTACTTC. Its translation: CASSLTGGIEQYF.

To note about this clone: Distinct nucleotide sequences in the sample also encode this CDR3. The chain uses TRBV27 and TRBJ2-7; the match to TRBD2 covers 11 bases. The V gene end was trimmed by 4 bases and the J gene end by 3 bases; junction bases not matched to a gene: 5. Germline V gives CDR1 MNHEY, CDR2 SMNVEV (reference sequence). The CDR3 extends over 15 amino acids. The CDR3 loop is CASSSGLAGGYEQYF. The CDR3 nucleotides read TGTGCCAGCAGTTCAGGGCTAGCGGGAGGCTACGAGCAGTACTTC.

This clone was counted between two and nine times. The CDR3 DNA is TGTGCCATCAGTGAGGGGACAGGGAGGTACGAGCAGTACTTC. Protein product: CAISEGTGRYEQYF. The chain employs TRBV10-3 and TRBJ2-7; TRBD1 aligns across 9 bases. This CDR3 contains 14 residues. The junction had 3 bases not matched to a gene; V was cut back by 2 bases and J by 4 bases. Germline CDR1 is ENHRY and CDR2 is SYGVKD.

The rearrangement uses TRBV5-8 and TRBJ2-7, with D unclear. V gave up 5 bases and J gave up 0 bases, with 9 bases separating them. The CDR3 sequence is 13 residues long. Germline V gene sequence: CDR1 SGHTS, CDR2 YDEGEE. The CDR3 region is CASRRTLSYEQYF. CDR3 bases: TGTGCCAGCAGGAGAACTCTCTCCTACGAGCAGTACTTC.

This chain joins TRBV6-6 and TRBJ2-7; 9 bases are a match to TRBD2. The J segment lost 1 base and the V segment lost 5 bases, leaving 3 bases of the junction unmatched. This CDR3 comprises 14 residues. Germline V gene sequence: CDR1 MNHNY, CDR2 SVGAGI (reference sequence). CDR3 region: CASSLSGRSYEQYF. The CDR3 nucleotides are TGTGCCAGCAGTCTTAGCGGGAGATCCTACGAGCAGTACTTC.

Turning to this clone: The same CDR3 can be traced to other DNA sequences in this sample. Written as DNA, the CDR3 is TGCAGCGTCGGGAGAAGTCAAGAGACCCAGTACTTC. This sequence encodes CSVGRSQETQYF. This rearrangement joins TRBV29-1 to TRBJ2-5, with D maybe TRBD2 (6 bases). There are 12 residues in the CDR3. Looked up from germline, CDR1 is SQVTM and CDR2 is ANQGSEA. Trimming removed 6 bases from V and 2 bases from J, with 10 bases in between.

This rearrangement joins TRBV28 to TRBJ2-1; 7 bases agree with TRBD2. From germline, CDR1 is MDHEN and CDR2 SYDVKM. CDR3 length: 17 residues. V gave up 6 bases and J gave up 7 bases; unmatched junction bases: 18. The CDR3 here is CASSPGGGGGRMNEQFF. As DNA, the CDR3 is TGTGCCAGCAGCCCCGGGGGAGGTGGCGGGAGAATGAATGAGCAGTTCTTC.